This TCR beta chain is drawn from a study of PD-1 blockade in mismatch repair-deficient tumors. Mismatch repair deficiency was confirmed in all patients, by PCR or immunohistochemistry. The length of the CDR3 is 11 residues. Germline CDR1 SQVTM, CDR2 ANQGSEA. Trimming left V 7 bases short and J 3 bases short, with 9 bases between. The repertoire was sequenced with immunoSEQ multiplex PCR; TCRdb's copy has only in-frame clones and lacks some. This sample has 75,000 to 80,000 clones; 65% to 85% occur once, and the top ten carry approximately 5.1%. The sequencing here drew on peripheral blood, taken 44 weeks after starting pembrolizumab. V usage is TRBV29-1 and J usage is TRBJ1-1; D not resolved. This clonotype was sampled from an adult with mismatch repair-deficient cancer. The CDR3 bases are TGCAGCGGCGGGTTTGACACTGAAGCTTTCTTT. The encoded protein is CSGGFDTEAFF.